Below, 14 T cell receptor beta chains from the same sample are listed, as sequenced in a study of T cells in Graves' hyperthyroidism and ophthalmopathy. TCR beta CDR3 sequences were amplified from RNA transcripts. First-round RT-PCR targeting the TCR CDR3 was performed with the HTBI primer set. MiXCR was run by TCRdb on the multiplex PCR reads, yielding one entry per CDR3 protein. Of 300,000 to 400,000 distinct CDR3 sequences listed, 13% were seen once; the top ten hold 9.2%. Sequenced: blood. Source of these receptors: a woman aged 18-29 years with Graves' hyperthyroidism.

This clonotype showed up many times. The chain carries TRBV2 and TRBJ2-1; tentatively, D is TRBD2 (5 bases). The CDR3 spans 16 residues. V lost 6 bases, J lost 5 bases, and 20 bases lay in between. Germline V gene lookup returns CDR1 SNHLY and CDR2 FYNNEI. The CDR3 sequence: CASSGELVSKDNEQFF. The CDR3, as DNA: TGTGCCAGCAGCGGGGAACTAGTCTCGAAAGACAATGAGCAGTTCTTC.

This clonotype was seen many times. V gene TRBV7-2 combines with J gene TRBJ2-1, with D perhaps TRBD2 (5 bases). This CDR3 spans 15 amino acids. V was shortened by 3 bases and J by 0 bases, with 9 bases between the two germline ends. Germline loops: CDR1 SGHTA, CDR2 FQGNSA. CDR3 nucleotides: TGTGCCAGCAGCTTTAGCGTGAGCTCCTACAATGAGCAGTTCTTC. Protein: CASSFSVSSYNEQFF.

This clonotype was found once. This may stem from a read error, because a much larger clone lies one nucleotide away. This chain's CDR3 is CSAREVPGTATNYGYAF. As DNA, the CDR3 is TGCAGTGCTAGAGAAGTCCCCGGGACAGCCACAAACTATGGCTACGCCTTC. The rearrangement uses TRBV20-1 and TRBJ1-2; 7 nucleotides align to TRBD1. The CDR3 length is 17 residues. Germline lookup yields CDR1 DFQATT and CDR2 SNEGSKA (reference sequence).

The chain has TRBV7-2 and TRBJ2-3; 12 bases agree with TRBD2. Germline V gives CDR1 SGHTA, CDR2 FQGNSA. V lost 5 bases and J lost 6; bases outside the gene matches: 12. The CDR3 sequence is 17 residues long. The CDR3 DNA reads TGTGCCAGCAGCCATTCGACTAGCGGGGGACCTGCCGATACGCAGTATTTT. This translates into CASSHSTSGGPADTQYF.

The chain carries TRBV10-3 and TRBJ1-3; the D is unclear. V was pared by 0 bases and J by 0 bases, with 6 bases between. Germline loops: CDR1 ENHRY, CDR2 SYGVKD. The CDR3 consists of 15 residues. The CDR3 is CAISESRNSGNTIYF. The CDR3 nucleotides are TGTGCCATCAGTGAGTCGCGGAACTCTGGAAACACCATATATTTT.

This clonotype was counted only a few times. CDR3 coding DNA: TGCGCCAGCACCCCTATCGGCAGCGCGGACAGCGAGCAGTACTTC. Translated: CASTPIGSADSEQYF. The rearrangement uses TRBV4-1 and TRBJ2-7; tentatively, D is TRBD1 (6 bases). The CDR3 sequence is 15 residues long. In germline, CDR1 is MGHRA, CDR2 YSYEKL. Trimming took off 7 bases at V and 6 bases at J, with 22 bases between the two ends.

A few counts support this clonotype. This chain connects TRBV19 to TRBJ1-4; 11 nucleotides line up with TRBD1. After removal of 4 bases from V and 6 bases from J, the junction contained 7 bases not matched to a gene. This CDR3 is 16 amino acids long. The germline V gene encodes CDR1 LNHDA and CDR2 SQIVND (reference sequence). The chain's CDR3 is CASSTSWTGGDEKLFF. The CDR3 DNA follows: TGTGCCAGTAGTACCTCCTGGACAGGGGGCGATGAAAAACTGTTTTTT.

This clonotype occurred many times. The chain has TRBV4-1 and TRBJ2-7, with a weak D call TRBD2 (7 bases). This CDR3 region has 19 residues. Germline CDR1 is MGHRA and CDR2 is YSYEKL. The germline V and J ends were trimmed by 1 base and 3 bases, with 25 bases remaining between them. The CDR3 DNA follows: TGCGCCAGCAGCCAAGTTACCAGGACCGCCGGGGGGCCCGTCTACGAGCAGTACTTC. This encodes CASSQVTRTAGGPVYEQYF.

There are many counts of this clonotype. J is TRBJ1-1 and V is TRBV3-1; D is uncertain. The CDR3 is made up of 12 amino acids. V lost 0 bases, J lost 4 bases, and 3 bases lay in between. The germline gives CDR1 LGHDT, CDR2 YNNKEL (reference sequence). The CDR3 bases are TGTGCCAGCAGCCAAGATTCCACTGAAGCTTTCTTT. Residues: CASSQDSTEAFF. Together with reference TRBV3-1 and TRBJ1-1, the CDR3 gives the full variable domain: DTAVSQTPKYLVTQMGNDKSIKCEQNLGHDTMYWYKQDSKKFLKIMFSYNNKELIINETVPNRFSPKSPDKAHLNLHINSLELGDSAVYFCASSQDSTEAFFGQGTRLTVV.

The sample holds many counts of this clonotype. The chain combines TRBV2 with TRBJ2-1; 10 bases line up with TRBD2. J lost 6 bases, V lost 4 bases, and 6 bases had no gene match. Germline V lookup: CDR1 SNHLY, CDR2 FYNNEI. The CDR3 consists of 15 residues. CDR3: CASSGEREGRNEQFF. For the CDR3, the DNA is TGTGCCAGCAGTGGAGAGCGGGAGGGCCGCAATGAGCAGTTCTTC.

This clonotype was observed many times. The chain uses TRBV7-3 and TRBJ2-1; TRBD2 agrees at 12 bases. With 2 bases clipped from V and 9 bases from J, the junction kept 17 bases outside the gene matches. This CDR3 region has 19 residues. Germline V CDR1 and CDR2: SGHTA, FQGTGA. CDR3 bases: TGTGCCAGCAGCTTAGACGTCGGACTAGCGGGGTCCGCGGGGCGTGAGCAGTTCTTC. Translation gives CASSLDVGLAGSAGREQFF. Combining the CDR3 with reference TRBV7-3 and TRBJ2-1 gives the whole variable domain GAGVSQTPSNKVTEKGKYVELRCDPISGHTALYWYRQSLGQGPEFLIYFQGTGAADDSGLPNDRFFAVRPEGSVSTLKIQRTERGDSAVYLCASSLDVGLAGSAGREQFFGPGTRLTVL.

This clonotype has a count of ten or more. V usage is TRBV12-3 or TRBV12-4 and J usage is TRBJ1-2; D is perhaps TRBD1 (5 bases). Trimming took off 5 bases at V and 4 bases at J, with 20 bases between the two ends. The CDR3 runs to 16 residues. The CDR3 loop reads CASSPDRDGRLYGYTF. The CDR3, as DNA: TGTGCCAGCAGTCCCGATAGGGACGGAAGGCTCTATGGCTACACCTTC.

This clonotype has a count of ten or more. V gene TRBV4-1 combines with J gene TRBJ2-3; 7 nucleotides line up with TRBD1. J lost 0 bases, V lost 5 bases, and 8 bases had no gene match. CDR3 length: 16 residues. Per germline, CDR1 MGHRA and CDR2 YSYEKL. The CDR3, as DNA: TGCGCCAGCAGCATAACCCCGGGACAGAGCACAGATACGCAGTATTTT. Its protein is CASSITPGQSTDTQYF.

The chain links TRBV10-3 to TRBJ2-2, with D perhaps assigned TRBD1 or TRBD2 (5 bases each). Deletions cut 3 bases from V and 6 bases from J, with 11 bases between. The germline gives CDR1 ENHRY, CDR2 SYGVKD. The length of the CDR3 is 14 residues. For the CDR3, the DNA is TGTGCCATCAGTGATCTTAGGGGAGCCGGGGAGCTGTTTTTT. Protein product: CAISDLRGAGELFF.